The sample holds one count of the clone carrying this T cell receptor (beta chain). The sample originates from a study of blood T cell repertoires in COVID-19. The table came from immunoSEQ multiplex PCR; TCRdb's copy has only in-frame clones and leaves some out. The data contain roughly 70,000 clones, 80% of them singletons. The CDR3 sequence is 15 residues long. V dropped 7 bases and J dropped 12; count of bases not matched to a gene: 15. The germline gives CDR1 MGHDK, CDR2 SYGVNS. The sequenced sample was peripheral blood. The chain employs TRBV25-1 and TRBJ2-1; 10 bases are a match to TRBD2. This TCR came from a human donor in a cohort sampled during active COVID-19. CDR3 DNA: TGTGCCAGCACCCGGAGTAGCGGGAGGTTCCTGGTGCAGTTCTTC. Translation gives CASTRSSGRFLVQFF.